Shown below are 12 T cell receptor beta chains from a single sample sequenced in a study of CD8 T cells in Susac syndrome. The RNA input was about 0.5 to 1 ug, and it was reverse transcribed with random hexamers. TCRdb re-derived calls from the immunoSEQ multiplex PCR reads in MiXCR, one entry per CDR3 protein. There are about 150,000 distinct CDR3 sequences in the sample; roughly 96% occur only once, and 0.13% to 0.15% lies in the top ten. Sequenced input: CD8+ T cells from PBMCs. The receptors were gathered from a human donor with multiple sclerosis.

The rearrangement uses TRBV7-9 and TRBJ2-3, with 7 bases matching TRBD1. The CDR3 consists of 15 residues. Germline CDR1 reads SEHNR; CDR2 reads FQNEAQ (reference sequence). V dropped 4 bases and J dropped 3; count of bases not matched to a gene: 7. CDR3 bases: TGTGCCAGCAGCTCTGCGACAGGGTCTACAGATACGCAGTATTTT. Its translation is CASSSATGSTDTQYF.

CDR3 DNA sequence: TGTGCCAGCAGCTTAGGCGCGGGGTTCAAAAACATTCAGTACTTC. Its protein is CASSLGAGFKNIQYF. V and J are TRBV11-1 and TRBJ2-4; D might be TRBD2 (6 bases). V was cut by 1 base and J by 3 bases, with 10 bases left in between. The CDR3 spans 15 residues. Germline V lookup: CDR1 SGHAT, CDR2 FQDESV (reference sequence).

Written as DNA, the CDR3 is TGTGCCAGCAGTCCCTCGGGGGCCTACGAGCAGTACGTC. Protein sequence: CASSPSGAYEQYV. The gene calls are TRBV12-3 or TRBV12-4 and TRBJ2-7; perhaps TRBD2 as D (6 bases). The CDR3 consists of 13 residues. Trimming pared 5 bases from V and 2 bases from J, leaving 10 bases between.

The rearrangement joins TRBV12-3 or TRBV12-4 to TRBJ2-3; perhaps TRBD1 as D (6 bases). Trimming shortened V by 5 bases and J by 4 bases, and 16 bases separated the two germline ends. CDR3 length equals 15 residues. The CDR3, as DNA: TGTGCCAGCAGTCCAGGGCCCGAGGGGGCAGATACGCAGTATTTT. This translates into CASSPGPEGADTQYF.

The V call is TRBV14, the J call TRBJ2-7, with D possibly being TRBD1 (5 bases). In germline, CDR1 is SGHDN, CDR2 FVKESK. The CDR3 contains 15 residues. Trimming cost V 4 bases and J 0 bases, with 13 bases left between them. CDR3 coding DNA: TGTGCCAGCAGCCCTACCAGTAGGGGCTCCTACGAGCAGTACGTC. Translated: CASSPTSRGSYEQYV.

The CDR3 protein is CSATSGTSGEQYV. The CDR3 bases are TGCAGTGCTACCTCGGGGACTAGCGGGGAGCAGTACGTC. This chain links TRBV20-1 with TRBJ2-7; 12 bases are shared with TRBD2. CDR3 size: 13 residues. V lost 4 bases to trimming and J lost 7 bases; unmatched junction nucleotides: 5. Germline V CDR1 and CDR2: DFQATT, SNEGSKA (reference sequence).

The chain joins TRBV6-5 to TRBJ2-7, with D perhaps TRBD1 or TRBD2 (5 bases each). V was cut by 4 bases and J by 1 base, with 11 bases left in between. There are 14 residues in the CDR3. Germline V lookup: CDR1 MNHEY, CDR2 SVGAGI. The CDR3 nucleotides are TGTGCCAGCAGTTTAGGGACGGGTTCCTACGAGCAGTACTTC. It yields the protein CASSLGTGSYEQYF.

This chain links TRBV9 with TRBJ2-7; 7 bases match TRBD1. The CDR3 contains 13 residues. The V and J ends lost 2 bases and 7 bases, in that order; junction bases with no gene match: 6. CDR1 SGDLS and CDR2 YYNGEE come from the germline V gene. CDR3 region: CASSVDRELEQYF. DNA for the CDR3: TGTGCCAGCAGCGTCGACAGGGAGCTTGAGCAGTACTTC.

This clonotype has a single count. The rearrangement links TRBV14 to TRBJ2-1, with D maybe TRBD2 (6 bases). The CDR3 contains 17 residues. V was trimmed by 5 bases and J by 10 bases, leaving 27 bases between them. The V gene's germline CDR1 is SGHDN and CDR2 FVKESK. The CDR3 bases are TGTGCCAGCAGCGGGCCCGGGAGAGGAGTAATTCCGTGGGAGCAGTTCTTC. Encoded protein: CASSGPGRGVIPWEQFF.

V and J are TRBV7-3 and TRBJ1-1; 7 bases line up with TRBD1. CDR1 is SGHTA, CDR2 FQGTGA, per germline. Trimming took 3 bases from V and 1 from J; bases not matched to a gene: 5. The CDR3 extends over 15 amino acids. The chain's CDR3 is CASSLTGWGNTEAFF. CDR3 in DNA: TGTGCCAGCAGCTTGACAGGGTGGGGGAACACTGAAGCTTTCTTT.

The V gene is TRBV20-1, the J gene TRBJ2-3; D call uncertain. The CDR3 runs to 14 residues. The V and J ends lost 5 bases and 1 base respectively, with 13 bases between them. Germline V gene sequence: CDR1 DFQATT, CDR2 SNEGSKA (reference sequence). The CDR3 sequence: CSAPSVHRTDTQYF. In DNA form, the CDR3 reads TGCAGTGCTCCCTCGGTACACCGCACAGATACGCAGTATTTT.

This clonotype came up a few times. In DNA form, the CDR3 reads TGTGCCAGCAGGGGACAGAACTATGGCTACACCTTC. As protein: CASRGQNYGYTF. The chain has TRBV7-9 and TRBJ1-2; 7 bases line up with TRBD1. This CDR3 is built from 12 residues. Germline-derived CDR1 and CDR2 are SEHNR and FQNEAQ (reference sequence). The ends lost 6 bases at V and 2 bases at J; junction bases unmatched: 0.